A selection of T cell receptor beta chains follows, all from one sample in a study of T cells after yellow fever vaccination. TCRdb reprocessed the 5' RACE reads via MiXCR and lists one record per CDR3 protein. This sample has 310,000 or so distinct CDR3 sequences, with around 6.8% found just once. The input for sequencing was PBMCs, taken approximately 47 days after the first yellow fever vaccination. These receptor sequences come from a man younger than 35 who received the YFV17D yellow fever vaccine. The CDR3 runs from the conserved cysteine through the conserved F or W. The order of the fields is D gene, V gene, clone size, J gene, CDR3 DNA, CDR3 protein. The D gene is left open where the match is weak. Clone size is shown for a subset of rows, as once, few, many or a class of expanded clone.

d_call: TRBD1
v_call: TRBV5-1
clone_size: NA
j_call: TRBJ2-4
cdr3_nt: TGCGCCAGCAGCTTCGGGACAGGGGACACCCTAGCCAAAAACATTCAGTACTTC
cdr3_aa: CASSFGTGDTLAKNIQYF

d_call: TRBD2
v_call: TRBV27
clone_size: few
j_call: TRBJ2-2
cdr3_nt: TGTGCCAGCACCCCCCTAGCGGGGGACAACACCGGGGAGCTGTTTTTT
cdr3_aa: CASTPLAGDNTGELFF

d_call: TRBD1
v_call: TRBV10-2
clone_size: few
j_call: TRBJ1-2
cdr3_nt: TGCGCCAGCAGAAGAAGTACAGGGGAGGCTGGCTACACCTTC
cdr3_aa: CASRRSTGEAGYTF

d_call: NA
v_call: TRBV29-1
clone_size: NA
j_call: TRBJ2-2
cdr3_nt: TGCAGCGTTGAAGTTGGGACCGGGGAGCTGTTTTTT
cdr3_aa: CSVEVGTGELFF

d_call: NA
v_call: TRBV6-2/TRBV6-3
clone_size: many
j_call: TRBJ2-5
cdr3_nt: TGTGCCAGCAGTCGCGTCCAAGGGGAGACCCAGTACTTC
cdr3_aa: CASSRVQGETQYF

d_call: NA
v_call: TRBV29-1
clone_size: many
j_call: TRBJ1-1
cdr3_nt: TGCAGCGTGGCTCCGGGTAACACTGAAGCTTTCTTT
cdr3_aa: CSVAPGNTEAFF

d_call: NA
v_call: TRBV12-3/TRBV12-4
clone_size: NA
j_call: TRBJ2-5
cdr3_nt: TGTGCCAGCAGTCCCATTCCCCCGACAGAGGTCGAGACCCAGTACTTC
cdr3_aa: CASSPIPPTEVETQYF

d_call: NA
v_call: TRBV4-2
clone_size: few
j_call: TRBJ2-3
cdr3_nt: TGTGCCAGCAGCCGCGCCCTGGCCCCGGGGGGCCAAAACACAGATACGCAGTATTTT
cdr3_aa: CASSRALAPGGQNTDTQYF

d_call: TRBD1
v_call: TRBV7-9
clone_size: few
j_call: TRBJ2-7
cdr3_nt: TGTGCCAGCAGCTTAGCCGGGACAGGGTTCCAGCAGTACTTC
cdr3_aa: CASSLAGTGFQQYF

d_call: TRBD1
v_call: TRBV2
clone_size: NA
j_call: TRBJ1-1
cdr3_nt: TGTGCCAGCAGCCGGGACAGGGGCGAAAACACTGAAGCTTTCTTT
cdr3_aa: CASSRDRGENTEAFF

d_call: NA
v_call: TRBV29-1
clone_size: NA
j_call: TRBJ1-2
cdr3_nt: TGCAGCGTTGAAGGCCCCGGGGCTCGGGAAAACTATGGCTACACCTTC
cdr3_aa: CSVEGPGARENYGYTF

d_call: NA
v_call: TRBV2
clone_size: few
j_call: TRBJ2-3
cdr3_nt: TGTGCCAGCACGACAGCAGATACGCAGTATTTT
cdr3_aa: CASTTADTQYF

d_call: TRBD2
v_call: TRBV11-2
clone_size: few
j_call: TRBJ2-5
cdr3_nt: TGTGCCAGCAGCCCACCGACTAGCGAGCAGACCCAGTACTTC
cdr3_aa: CASSPPTSEQTQYF

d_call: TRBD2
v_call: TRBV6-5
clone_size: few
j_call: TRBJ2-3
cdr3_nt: TGTGCCAGCAGTTACGGAGCGGGGGTTCGCACAGATACGCAGTATTTT
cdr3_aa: CASSYGAGVRTDTQYF

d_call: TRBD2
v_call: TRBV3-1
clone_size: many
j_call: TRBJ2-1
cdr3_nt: TGTGCCAGCAGCCAAGAGCTAGCGGGGGGTAACAATGAGCAGTTCTTC
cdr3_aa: CASSQELAGGNNEQFF

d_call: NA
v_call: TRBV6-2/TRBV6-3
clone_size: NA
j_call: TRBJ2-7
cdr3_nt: TGTGCCAGCAGGGACAACCAGGCTTCCTACGAGCAGTACTTC
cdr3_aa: CASRDNQASYEQYF

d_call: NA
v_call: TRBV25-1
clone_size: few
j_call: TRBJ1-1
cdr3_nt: TGTGCCAGCAGTGATTTCTTGAACACTGAAGCTTTCTTT
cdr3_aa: CASSDFLNTEAFF